A single sample is the source of the 23 T cell receptor beta chains below, sequenced in a study of T cell repertoires in aging, cancer and after chemotherapy. TRB rearrangements spanning V, D and J were amplified using mixed TRB-A/B primers. Each CDR3 protein is one row after TCRdb ran MiXCR on the multiplex PCR reads. The table lists roughly 660 distinct CDR3 sequences, about 83% of them singletons, with about 27% in the top ten. Amplification of TCR beta used genomic DNA extracted from peripheral blood. The source material was blood. Source of these receptors: a human donor with a solid tumor.

This chain joins TRBV12-3 or TRBV12-4 and TRBJ2-5; TRBD1 aligns across 8 bases. The junction had 8 bases not matched to a gene; V was cut back by 5 bases and J by 3 bases. The CDR3 is made up of 15 amino acids. CDR3 coding DNA: TGTGCCAGCAGTCTCCGACAGGGGTACGAAGAGACCCAGTACTTC. This encodes CASSLRQGYEETQYF.

The chain carries TRBV5-5 and TRBJ1-2, with D possibly being TRBD1 (6 bases). Germline values: CDR1 SGHKS, CDR2 YYEKEE (reference sequence). Deletions cut 3 bases from V and 0 bases from J, with 15 bases between. This CDR3 comprises 16 residues. The CDR3 here is CASSYRDTLTNYGYTF. DNA for the CDR3: TGTGCCAGCAGCTACCGGGACACGCTTACTAACTATGGCTACACCTTC.

This clonotype was detected only a few times. The V and J genes are TRBV7-2 and TRBJ1-1; 9 positions match TRBD1. The CDR3 is 16 amino acids. Germline V lookup: CDR1 SGHTA, CDR2 FQGNSA. V dropped 6 bases and J dropped 3; count of bases not matched to a gene: 11. CDR3 residues: CASSPGTGRRDTEAFF. CDR3 DNA sequence: TGTGCCAGCAGTCCCGGGACAGGGCGTCGGGACACTGAAGCTTTCTTT.

V usage is TRBV7-4 and J usage is TRBJ2-3; D unclear. The CDR3 length is 11 residues. With 2 bases removed from V and 6 bases from J, the gap between germline ends came to 3 bases. Germline loops: CDR1 SGHVT, CDR2 SQSDAQ. DNA of the CDR3: TGTGCCAGCAGCTTATTGGATACGCAGTATTTT. As protein: CASSLLDTQYF.

This clonotype turned up a few times. The chain combines TRBV19 with TRBJ1-2, with unresolved D. From germline, CDR1 is LNHDA and CDR2 SQIVND (reference sequence). The CDR3 length is 15 residues. V was shortened by 6 bases and J by 0 bases, with 14 bases between the two germline ends. The CDR3 DNA sequence: TGTGCCAGTAGAACAACAGCTCTGTCTAACTATGGCTACACCTTC. This codes for CASRTTALSNYGYTF.

The genes are TRBV6-6 and TRBJ2-3; either TRBD1 or TRBD2 may fit D (6 bases each). V lost 7 bases and J 8 bases, leaving 13 bases between the germline ends. The CDR3 contains 12 residues. Germline CDR1 and CDR2: MNHNY and SVGAGI (reference sequence). This CDR3 is CASKQEGGTQYF. As DNA, the CDR3 is TGTGCCAGCAAGCAGGAGGGGGGTACGCAGTATTTT.

This clonotype appeared once. The chain is built from TRBV10-3 and TRBJ2-6; the D is unclear. Germline CDR1 and CDR2: ENHRY and SYGVKD. With 10 bases removed from V and 0 bases from J, the gap between germline ends came to 10 bases. The CDR3 consists of 14 residues. The CDR3 DNA is TGTGCCACACAGAGTAGCTCTGGGGCCAACGTCCTGACTTTC. Its translation: CATQSSSGANVLTF.

This clonotype came up a few times. The V and J genes are TRBV6-5 and TRBJ2-1; 12 positions match TRBD2. Germline CDR1 is MNHEY and CDR2 is SVGAGI. This CDR3 has 15 amino acids. J gave up 7 bases and V 4 bases, and 5 bases lay outside the gene matches. The CDR3, as DNA: TGTGCCAGCAGTTCAACTAGCGGGAGGACGAATGAGCAGTTCTTC. This codes for CASSSTSGRTNEQFF.

This clonotype was recorded once. The chain is built from TRBV7-2 and TRBJ2-7; 9 bases agree with TRBD2. J lost 6 bases, V lost 2 bases, and 8 bases had no gene match. CDR1 SGHTA and CDR2 FQGNSA come from the germline V gene. This CDR3 region has 15 residues. The CDR3 protein is CASSLSASGMGEQYF. In nucleotides, the CDR3 is TGTGCCAGCAGCTTATCGGCTAGCGGGATGGGCGAGCAGTACTTC.

The V gene is TRBV27, the J gene TRBJ2-3; 7 nucleotides align to TRBD1. Germline V CDR1 and CDR2: MNHEY, SMNVEV (reference sequence). CDR3 length: 15 amino acids. The junction had 6 bases not matched to a gene; V was cut back by 5 bases and J by 1 base. CDR3 DNA sequence: TGTGCCAGCAGTCTGACAGGGTGGGGCACAGATACGCAGTATTTT. It yields the protein CASSLTGWGTDTQYF.

The rearrangement links TRBV6-6 to TRBJ2-7; D is possibly TRBD2 (5 bases). V was trimmed by 6 bases and J by 7 bases, leaving 10 bases between them. Germline loops: CDR1 MNHNY, CDR2 SVGAGI (reference sequence). This CDR3 spans 11 amino acids. Written as DNA, the CDR3 is TGTGCCAGCAGGATTGCGGGTGAGCAGTACTTC. This sequence encodes CASRIAGEQYF.

The V gene is TRBV29-1, the J gene TRBJ1-1; tentatively, D is TRBD1 (6 bases). The CDR3 loop spans 15 amino acids. V was clipped by 3 bases and J by 4 bases, with 18 bases between them. Per germline, CDR1 SQVTM and CDR2 ANQGSEA. DNA of the CDR3: TGCAGCGTTGAGCCCGGGGGGGGGCTCGGCACTGAAGCTTTCTTT. Residues: CSVEPGGGLGTEAFF. The whole variable domain, filled in from reference TRBV29-1 and TRBJ1-1, reads SAVISQKPSRDICQRGTSLTIQCQVDSQVTMMFWYRQQPGQSLTLIATANQGSEATYESGFVIDKFPISRPNLTFSTLTVSNMSPEDSSIYLCSVEPGGGLGTEAFFGQGTRLTVV.

CDR3 DNA: TGTGCCACCAGCGACAGGACAGGGGCCGTACTATCGCAGTTCTTC. Translated: CATSDRTGAVLSQFF. The J gene is TRBJ2-1, the V gene TRBV15, with TRBD1 matching 9 bases. Unmatched junction bases numbered 14, after V lost 5 bases and J lost 12 bases. From germline, CDR1 is LNHNV and CDR2 YYDKDF (reference sequence). CDR3 length equals 15 residues.

The V and J genes are TRBV7-9 and TRBJ1-3; D ambiguous. The CDR3 consists of 16 residues. Germline V gene lookup returns CDR1 SEHNR and CDR2 FQNEAQ (reference sequence). The germline V and J ends were trimmed by 3 bases and 8 bases, with 20 bases remaining between them. CDR3 sequence: CASSLNSLGWRDTIYF. For the CDR3, the DNA is TGTGCCAGCAGCTTGAATTCGCTGGGCTGGCGAGACACCATATATTTT.

The rearrangement uses TRBV30 and TRBJ2-2, with TRBD2 as a possible D gene (7 bases). Germline CDR1 and CDR2: GTSNPN and SVGIG (reference sequence). With 7 bases removed from V and 4 bases from J, the gap between germline ends came to 13 bases. The CDR3 sequence is 13 residues long. The CDR3 spells CAYNREGTGELFF. CDR3 DNA sequence: TGTGCCTATAACAGGGAGGGCACCGGGGAGCTGTTTTTT. Full variable domain (outside the CDR3, taken from reference TRBV30 and TRBJ2-2): SQTIHQWPATLVQPVGSPLSLECTVEGTSNPNLYWYRQAAGRGLQLLFYSVGIGQISSEVPQNLSASRPQDRQFILSSKKLLLSDSGFYLCAYNREGTGELFFGEGSRLTVL.

The genes are TRBV4-3 and TRBJ2-3; 9 bases are shared with TRBD2. CDR3 length: 19 amino acids. Trimming at V came to 1 base and at J to 1 base, leaving 12 bases not matched to a gene. Germline V gives CDR1 LGHNA, CDR2 YSLEER. DNA of the CDR3: TGCGCCAGCAGCCAAGGGCGGGGGGGCCCCTATGTTGGCACAGATACGCAGTATTTT. Protein: CASSQGRGGPYVGTDTQYF.

The J gene is TRBJ2-7, the V gene TRBV6-5; 7 bases fit TRBD1. V shed 10 bases, J shed 1 base, and the junction held 4 bases outside the gene matches. Germline V gives CDR1 MNHEY, CDR2 SVGAGI. This CDR3 is 12 amino acids long. CDR3 protein: CATRQGSYEQYF. The CDR3 DNA reads as TGTGCCACCAGACAGGGATCCTACGAGCAGTACTTC.

V is TRBV6-2 or TRBV6-3 and J is TRBJ2-3, with a possible D match to TRBD1 (6 bases). The V and J ends lost 7 bases and 2 bases respectively, with 19 bases between them. The germline V gene has CDR1 MNHEY and CDR2 SVGEGT. The CDR3 has 16 residues. As DNA, the CDR3 is TGTGCCAGCATGACTATCGAGGACAGTTTCACAGATACGCAGTATTTT. The encoded protein is CASMTIEDSFTDTQYF.

V is TRBV4-1 and J is TRBJ2-5; D remains unclear. CDR1 and CDR2 from the germline V gene are MGHRA and YSYEKL. The CDR3 loop spans 15 amino acids. Trimming removed 0 bases at V and 2 bases at J, with 10 bases between. The CDR3 DNA reads as TGCGCCAGCAGCCAAGATTGGGCGGAACAAGAGACCCAGTACTTC. Its protein product is CASSQDWAEQETQYF.

V and J are TRBV30 and TRBJ2-5, with 10 bases lining up with TRBD2. CDR1 GTSNPN and CDR2 SVGIG come from the germline V gene (reference sequence). This CDR3 region has 15 residues. Trimming took 0 bases from V and 5 from J; bases not matched to a gene: 6. For the CDR3, the DNA is TGTGCCTGGAGTGTAGGGCTAGCGGGAGTTGAGACCCAGTACTTC. Translation gives CAWSVGLAGVETQYF.

For this clonotype: A junction end diverges from the germline sequence, so it may reflect a read error. The V gene is TRBV19, the J gene TRBJ2-1; 11 bases line up with TRBD2. Germline V lookup: CDR1 LNHDA, CDR2 SQIVND (reference sequence). This CDR3 comprises 20 residues. The CDR3 sequence: CASSIVGVGGTSGNYNEQFF. The CDR3 DNA follows: TGTGCCAGTAGCATAGTGGGAGTAGGAGGGACTAGCGGCAACTACAATGAGCAGTTCTTC.

A word on this clonotype: A junction boundary mismatches the germline segment, possibly from a read error. The chain couples TRBV5-1 to TRBJ2-5, with a weak D call TRBD2 (6 bases). This CDR3 has 14 residues. The germline V gene has CDR1 SGHRS and CDR2 YFSETQ. In DNA, the CDR3 is TGTGCCAGCAGCTTTCCAGCGGGTCCGGAGACCCAGTACTTC. Residues: CASSFPAGPETQYF.

The chain links TRBV5-6 to TRBJ2-7; TRBD2 might be the D (5 bases). Germline V lookup: CDR1 SGHDT, CDR2 YYEEEE. Between the trimmed V and J ends, which lost 7 bases and 4 bases, there was a span of 18 bases. The CDR3 loop spans 14 amino acids. In DNA form, the CDR3 reads TGTGCCAGCTCACCAGACGGGGTTCGGTACGAGCAGTACTTC. It encodes CASSPDGVRYEQYF.